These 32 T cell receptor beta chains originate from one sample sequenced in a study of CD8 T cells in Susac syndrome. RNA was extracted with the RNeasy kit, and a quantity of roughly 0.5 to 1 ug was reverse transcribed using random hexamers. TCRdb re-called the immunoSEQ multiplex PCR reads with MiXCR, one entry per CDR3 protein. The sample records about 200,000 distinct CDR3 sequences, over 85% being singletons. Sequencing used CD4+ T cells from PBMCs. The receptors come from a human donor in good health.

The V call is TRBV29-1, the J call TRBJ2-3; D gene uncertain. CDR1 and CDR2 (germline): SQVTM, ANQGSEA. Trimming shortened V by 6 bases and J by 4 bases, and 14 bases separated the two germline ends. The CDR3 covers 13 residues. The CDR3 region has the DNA TGCAGCGTCACACCCAGTAGCCCAGATACGCAGTATTTT. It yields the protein CSVTPSSPDTQYF.

The CDR3 DNA is TGTGCCAGCAGTCCACGAGGGGTCTACGAGCAGTACTTC. This gives the protein CASSPRGVYEQYF. The genes are TRBV12-3 or TRBV12-4 and TRBJ2-7; D possibly matches TRBD1 or TRBD2 (5 bases each). Trimming shortened V by 5 bases and J by 3 bases, and 11 bases separated the two germline ends. There are 13 residues in the CDR3.

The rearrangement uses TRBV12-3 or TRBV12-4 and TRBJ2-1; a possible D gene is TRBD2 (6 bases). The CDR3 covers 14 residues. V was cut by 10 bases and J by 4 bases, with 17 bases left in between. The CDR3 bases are TGTGCCACCTCGACTAGAACGATGTACAATGAGCAGTTCTTC. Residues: CATSTRTMYNEQFF.

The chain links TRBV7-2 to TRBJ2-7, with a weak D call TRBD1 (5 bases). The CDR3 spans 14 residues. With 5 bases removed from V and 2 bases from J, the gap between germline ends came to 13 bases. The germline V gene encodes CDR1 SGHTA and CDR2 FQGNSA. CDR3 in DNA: TGTGCCAGCAGCCCTAGGGGAACCCCCTACGAGCAGTACTTC. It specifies CASSPRGTPYEQYF.

The CDR3 loop is CASSYPSDRGSEAFF. Written as DNA, the CDR3 is TGTGCCAGCAGTTACCCCTCCGACAGGGGGTCTGAAGCTTTCTTT. The chain couples TRBV28 to TRBJ1-1; 9 bases are shared with TRBD1. The V gene's germline CDR1 is MDHEN and CDR2 SYDVKM. V trimming: 4 bases; J trimming: 6 bases; junction bases outside the gene matches: 9. This CDR3 has 15 amino acids.

The DNA of the CDR3 is TGTGCCTGGAGTGTACATGGGGACGTTGACTACACCTTC. It specifies CAWSVHGDVDYTF. This rearrangement joins TRBV30 to TRBJ1-2; tentative D call: TRBD1 (5 bases). V was trimmed by 0 bases and J by 10 bases, leaving 15 bases between them. Germline CDR1 and CDR2: GTSNPN and SVGIG (reference sequence). There are 13 residues in the CDR3.

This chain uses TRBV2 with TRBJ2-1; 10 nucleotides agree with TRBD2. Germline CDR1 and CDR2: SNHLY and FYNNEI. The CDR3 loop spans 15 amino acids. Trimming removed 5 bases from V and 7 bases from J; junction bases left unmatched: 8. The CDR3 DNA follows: TGTGCCAGCAGTCGTCTAGCGGGAGTACCTAATGAGCAGTTCTTC. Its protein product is CASSRLAGVPNEQFF.

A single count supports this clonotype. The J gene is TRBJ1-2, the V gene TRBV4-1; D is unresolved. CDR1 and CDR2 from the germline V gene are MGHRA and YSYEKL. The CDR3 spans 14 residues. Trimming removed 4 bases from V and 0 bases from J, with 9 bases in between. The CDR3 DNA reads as TGCGCCAGCAGCCGAGAATGGACTAACTATGGCTACACCTTC. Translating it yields CASSREWTNYGYTF.

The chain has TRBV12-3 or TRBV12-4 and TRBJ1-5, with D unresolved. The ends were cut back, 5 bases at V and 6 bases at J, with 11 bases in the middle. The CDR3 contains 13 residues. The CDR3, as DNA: TGTGCCAGCAGTGGCCTCCAGCGTCAGCCCCAGCATTTT. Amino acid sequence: CASSGLQRQPQHF.

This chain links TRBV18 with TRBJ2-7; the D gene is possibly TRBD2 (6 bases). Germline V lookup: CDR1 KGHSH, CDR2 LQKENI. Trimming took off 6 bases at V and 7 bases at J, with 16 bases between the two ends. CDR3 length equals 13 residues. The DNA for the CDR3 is TGTGCCAGCTCCCCCATCGGGGGTGGGGAGCAGTACGTC. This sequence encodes CASSPIGGGEQYV.

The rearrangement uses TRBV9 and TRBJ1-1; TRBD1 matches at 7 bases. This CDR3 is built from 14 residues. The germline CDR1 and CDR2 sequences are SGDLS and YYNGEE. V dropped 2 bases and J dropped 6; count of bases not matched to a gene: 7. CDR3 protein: CASSVARQGAEAFF. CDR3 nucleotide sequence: TGTGCCAGCAGCGTGGCCAGACAGGGCGCTGAAGCTTTCTTT.

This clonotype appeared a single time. The CDR3 DNA reads TGTGCCAGCAGCCGACAGGGACCAGATACGCAGTATTTT. It encodes CASSRQGPDTQYF. This chain uses TRBV12-3 or TRBV12-4 with TRBJ2-3, with 7 bases matching TRBD1. This CDR3 is 13 amino acids long. The V gene end was trimmed by 6 bases and the J gene end by 4 bases; junction bases not matched to a gene: 4.

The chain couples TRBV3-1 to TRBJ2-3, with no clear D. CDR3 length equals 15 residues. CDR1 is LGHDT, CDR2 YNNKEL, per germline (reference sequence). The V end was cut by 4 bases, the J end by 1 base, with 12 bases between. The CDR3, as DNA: TGTGCCAGCAGCCGGAGACTCATAGGCACAGATACGCAGTATTTT. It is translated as CASSRRLIGTDTQYF.

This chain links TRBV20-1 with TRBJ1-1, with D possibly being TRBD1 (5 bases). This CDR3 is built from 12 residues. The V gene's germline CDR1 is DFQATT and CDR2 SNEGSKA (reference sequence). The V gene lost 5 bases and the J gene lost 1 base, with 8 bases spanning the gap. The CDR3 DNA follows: TGCAGTGCTCGTACAGGGAACACTGAAGCTTTCTTT. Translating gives CSARTGNTEAFF.

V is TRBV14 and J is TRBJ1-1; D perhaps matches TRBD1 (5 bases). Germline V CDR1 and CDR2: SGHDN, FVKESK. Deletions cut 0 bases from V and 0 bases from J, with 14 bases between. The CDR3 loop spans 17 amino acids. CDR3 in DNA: TGTGCCAGCAGCCAAGACCCGGGGGGGGTCATGAACACTGAAGCTTTCTTT. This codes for CASSQDPGGVMNTEAFF.

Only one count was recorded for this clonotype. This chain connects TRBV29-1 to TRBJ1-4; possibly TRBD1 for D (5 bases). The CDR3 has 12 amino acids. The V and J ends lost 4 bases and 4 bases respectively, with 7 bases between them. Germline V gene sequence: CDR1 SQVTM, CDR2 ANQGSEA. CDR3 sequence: CSVGQLNEKLFF. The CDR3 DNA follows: TGCAGCGTTGGACAGCTTAATGAAAAACTGTTTTTT.

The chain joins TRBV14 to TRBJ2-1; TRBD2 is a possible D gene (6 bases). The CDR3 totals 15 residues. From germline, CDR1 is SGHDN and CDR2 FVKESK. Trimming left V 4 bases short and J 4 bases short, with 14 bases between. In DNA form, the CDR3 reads TGTGCCAGCAGCCTGTTATTAGCGGCATACAATGAGCAGTTCTTC. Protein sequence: CASSLLLAAYNEQFF.

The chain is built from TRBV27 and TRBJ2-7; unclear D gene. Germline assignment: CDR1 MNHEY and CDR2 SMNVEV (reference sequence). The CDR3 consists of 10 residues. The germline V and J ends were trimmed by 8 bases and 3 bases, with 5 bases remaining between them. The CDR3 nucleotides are TGTGCCAGCGGCTTCTACGAGCAGTACGTC. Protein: CASGFYEQYV.

This CDR3 is CAIRGERTGPEQYF. CDR3 bases: TGTGCCATCAGAGGGGAACGGACAGGGCCCGAGCAGTACTTC. This chain links TRBV10-3 with TRBJ2-7, with 8 bases that match TRBD1. The CDR3 has 14 amino acids. CDR1 is ENHRY and CDR2 is SYGVKD in the germline V gene. Trimming removed 6 bases from V and 6 bases from J; junction bases left unmatched: 10.

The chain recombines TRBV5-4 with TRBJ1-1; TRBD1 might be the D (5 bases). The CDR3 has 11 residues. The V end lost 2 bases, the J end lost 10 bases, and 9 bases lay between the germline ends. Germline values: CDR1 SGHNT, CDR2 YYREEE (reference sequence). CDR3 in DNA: TGTGCCAGCAGCTTCGAGGGACGAGCTTTCTTT. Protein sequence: CASSFEGRAFF.

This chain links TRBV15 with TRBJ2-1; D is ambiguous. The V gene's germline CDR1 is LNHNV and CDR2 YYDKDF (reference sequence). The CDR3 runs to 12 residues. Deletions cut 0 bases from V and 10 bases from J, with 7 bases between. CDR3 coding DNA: TGTGCCACCAGCAGAGATCGAGCGGAGCAGTTCTTC. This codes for CATSRDRAEQFF.

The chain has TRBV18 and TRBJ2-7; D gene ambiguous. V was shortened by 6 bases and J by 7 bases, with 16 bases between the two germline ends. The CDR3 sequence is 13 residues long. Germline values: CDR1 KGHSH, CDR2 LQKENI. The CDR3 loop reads CASSPWLEGEQYV. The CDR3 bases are TGTGCCAGCTCTCCCTGGCTTGAAGGGGAGCAGTACGTC.

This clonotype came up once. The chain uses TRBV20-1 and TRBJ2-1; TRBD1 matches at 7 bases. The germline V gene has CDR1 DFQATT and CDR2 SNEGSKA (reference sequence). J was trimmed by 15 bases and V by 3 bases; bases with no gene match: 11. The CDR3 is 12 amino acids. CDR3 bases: TGCAGTGCTAGGGGACAAACAGGGGTAGTGTTCTTC. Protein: CSARGQTGVVFF.

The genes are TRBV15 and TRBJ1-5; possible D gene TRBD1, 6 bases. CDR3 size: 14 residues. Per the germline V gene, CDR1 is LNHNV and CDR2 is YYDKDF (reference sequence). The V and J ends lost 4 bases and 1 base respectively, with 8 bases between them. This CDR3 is CATSKGDSNQPQHF. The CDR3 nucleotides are TGTGCCACCAGCAAGGGGGACAGCAATCAGCCCCAGCATTTT.

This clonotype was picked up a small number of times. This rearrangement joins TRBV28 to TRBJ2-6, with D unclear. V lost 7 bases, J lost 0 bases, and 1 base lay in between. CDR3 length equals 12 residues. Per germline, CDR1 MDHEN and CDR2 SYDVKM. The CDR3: CASISGANVLTF. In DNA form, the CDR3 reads TGTGCCAGCATCTCTGGGGCCAACGTCCTGACTTTC. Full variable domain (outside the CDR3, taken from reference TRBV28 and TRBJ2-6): DVKVTQSSRYLVKRTGEKVFLECVQDMDHENMFWYRQDPGLGLRLIYFSYDVKMKEKGDIPEGYSVSREKKERFSLILESASTNQTSMYLCASISGANVLTFGAGSRLTVL.

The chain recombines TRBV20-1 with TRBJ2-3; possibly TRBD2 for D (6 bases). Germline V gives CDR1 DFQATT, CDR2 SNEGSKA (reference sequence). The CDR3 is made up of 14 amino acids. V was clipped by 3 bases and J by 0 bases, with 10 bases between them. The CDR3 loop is CSASNSGSTDTQYF. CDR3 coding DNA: TGCAGTGCTAGTAATAGCGGAAGCACAGATACGCAGTATTTT.

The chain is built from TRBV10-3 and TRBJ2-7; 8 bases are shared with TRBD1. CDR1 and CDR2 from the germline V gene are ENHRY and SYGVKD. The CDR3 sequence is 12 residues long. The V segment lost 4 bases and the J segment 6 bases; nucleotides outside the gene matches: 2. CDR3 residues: CAISATGGEQYV. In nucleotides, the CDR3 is TGTGCCATCAGTGCCACAGGGGGCGAGCAGTACGTC.

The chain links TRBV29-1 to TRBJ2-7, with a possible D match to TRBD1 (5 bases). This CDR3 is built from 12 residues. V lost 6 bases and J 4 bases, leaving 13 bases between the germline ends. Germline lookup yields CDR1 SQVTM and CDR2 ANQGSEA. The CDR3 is CSVQGNGYEQYF. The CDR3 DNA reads TGCAGCGTCCAGGGTAACGGGTACGAGCAGTACTTC.

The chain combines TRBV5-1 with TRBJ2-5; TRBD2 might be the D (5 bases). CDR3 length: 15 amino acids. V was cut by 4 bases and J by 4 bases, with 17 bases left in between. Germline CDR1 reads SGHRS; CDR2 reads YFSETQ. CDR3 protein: CASSDTSSLTETQYF. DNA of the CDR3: TGCGCCAGCAGCGACACCTCTAGCTTAACAGAGACCCAGTACTTC.

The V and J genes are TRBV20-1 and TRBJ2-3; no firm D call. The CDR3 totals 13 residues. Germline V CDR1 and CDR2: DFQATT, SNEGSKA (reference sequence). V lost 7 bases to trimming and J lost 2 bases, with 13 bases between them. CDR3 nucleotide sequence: TGCAGTGGGCCCGTACACTCCACAGATACGCAGTATTTT. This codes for CSGPVHSTDTQYF.

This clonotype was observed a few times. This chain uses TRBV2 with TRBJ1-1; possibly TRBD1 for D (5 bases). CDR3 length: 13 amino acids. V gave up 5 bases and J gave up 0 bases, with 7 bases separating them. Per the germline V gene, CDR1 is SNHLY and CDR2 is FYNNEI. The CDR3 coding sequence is TGTGCCAGCAGTAGACAGATGAACACTGAAGCTTTCTTT. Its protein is CASSRQMNTEAFF.

DNA of the CDR3: TGTGCCAGCAGCCAAGTGGCCCGACCCACGAACACCGGGGAGCTGTTTTTT. Its translation is CASSQVARPTNTGELFF. The V and J genes are TRBV3-1 and TRBJ2-2, with D unresolved. V lost 1 base, J lost 0 bases, and 12 bases lay in between. Germline V gene lookup returns CDR1 LGHDT and CDR2 YNNKEL (reference sequence). This CDR3 is built from 17 residues. The full variable domain, in which reference TRBV3-1 and TRBJ2-2 provide the parts outside the CDR3, is DTAVSQTPKYLVTQMGNDKSIKCEQNLGHDTMYWYKQDSKKFLKIMFSYNNKELIINETVPNRFSPKSPDKAHLNLHINSLELGDSAVYFCASSQVARPTNTGELFFGEGSRLTVL.